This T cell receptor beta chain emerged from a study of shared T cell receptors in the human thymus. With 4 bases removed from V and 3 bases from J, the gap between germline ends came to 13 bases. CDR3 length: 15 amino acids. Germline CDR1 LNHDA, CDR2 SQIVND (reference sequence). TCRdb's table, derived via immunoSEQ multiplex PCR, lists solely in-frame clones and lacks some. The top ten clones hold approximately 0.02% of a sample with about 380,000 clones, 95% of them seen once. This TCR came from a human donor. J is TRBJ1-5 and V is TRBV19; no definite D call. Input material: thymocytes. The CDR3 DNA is TGTGCCAGTAGTAACTGGCGGAGTAACAATCAGCCCCAGCATTTT. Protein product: CASSNWRSNNQPQHF.